The sequence of this T cell receptor (beta chain) was determined in a study of blood T cell repertoires in COVID-19. Only in-frame clones appear in the TCRdb table, and some are missing; sequencing was by immunoSEQ multiplex PCR. The sample holds a few hundred thousand clones, approximately 86% seen once. Adults between roughly 18 and 89 years of age took part from about two dozen US areas. Grouping used clinical history reported by participants in a survey and questionnaire. V shed 11 bases and J 2 bases; nucleotides not matched to a gene: 8. Germline V gene data show CDR1 as MNHEY and CDR2 as SVGAGI. The CDR3 is 14 residues long.

The clonotype was recovered from a woman aged 40 to 50 with acute COVID-19. Specimen: PBMCs or T cells enriched from blood (not recorded which). The chain joins TRBV6-5 to TRBJ2-3, with 9 bases matching TRBD2. As DNA, the CDR3 is TGTGCCTCCTCCTTAGCGGGGGCCACAGATACGCAGTATTTT. Translating gives CASSLAGATDTQYF.